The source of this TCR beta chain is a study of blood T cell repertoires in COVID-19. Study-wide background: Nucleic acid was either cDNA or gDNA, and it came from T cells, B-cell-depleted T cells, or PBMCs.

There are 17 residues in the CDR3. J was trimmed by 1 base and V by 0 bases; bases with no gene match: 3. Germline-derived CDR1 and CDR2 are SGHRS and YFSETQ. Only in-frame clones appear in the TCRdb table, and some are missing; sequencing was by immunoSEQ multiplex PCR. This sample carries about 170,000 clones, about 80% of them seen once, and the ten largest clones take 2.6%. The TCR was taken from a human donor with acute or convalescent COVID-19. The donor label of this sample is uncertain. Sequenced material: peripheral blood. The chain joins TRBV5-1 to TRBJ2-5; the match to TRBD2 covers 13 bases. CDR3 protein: CASSLGLAGGLQETQYF. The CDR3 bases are TGCGCCAGCAGCTTGGGACTAGCGGGGGGCCTCCAAGAGACCCAGTACTTC.